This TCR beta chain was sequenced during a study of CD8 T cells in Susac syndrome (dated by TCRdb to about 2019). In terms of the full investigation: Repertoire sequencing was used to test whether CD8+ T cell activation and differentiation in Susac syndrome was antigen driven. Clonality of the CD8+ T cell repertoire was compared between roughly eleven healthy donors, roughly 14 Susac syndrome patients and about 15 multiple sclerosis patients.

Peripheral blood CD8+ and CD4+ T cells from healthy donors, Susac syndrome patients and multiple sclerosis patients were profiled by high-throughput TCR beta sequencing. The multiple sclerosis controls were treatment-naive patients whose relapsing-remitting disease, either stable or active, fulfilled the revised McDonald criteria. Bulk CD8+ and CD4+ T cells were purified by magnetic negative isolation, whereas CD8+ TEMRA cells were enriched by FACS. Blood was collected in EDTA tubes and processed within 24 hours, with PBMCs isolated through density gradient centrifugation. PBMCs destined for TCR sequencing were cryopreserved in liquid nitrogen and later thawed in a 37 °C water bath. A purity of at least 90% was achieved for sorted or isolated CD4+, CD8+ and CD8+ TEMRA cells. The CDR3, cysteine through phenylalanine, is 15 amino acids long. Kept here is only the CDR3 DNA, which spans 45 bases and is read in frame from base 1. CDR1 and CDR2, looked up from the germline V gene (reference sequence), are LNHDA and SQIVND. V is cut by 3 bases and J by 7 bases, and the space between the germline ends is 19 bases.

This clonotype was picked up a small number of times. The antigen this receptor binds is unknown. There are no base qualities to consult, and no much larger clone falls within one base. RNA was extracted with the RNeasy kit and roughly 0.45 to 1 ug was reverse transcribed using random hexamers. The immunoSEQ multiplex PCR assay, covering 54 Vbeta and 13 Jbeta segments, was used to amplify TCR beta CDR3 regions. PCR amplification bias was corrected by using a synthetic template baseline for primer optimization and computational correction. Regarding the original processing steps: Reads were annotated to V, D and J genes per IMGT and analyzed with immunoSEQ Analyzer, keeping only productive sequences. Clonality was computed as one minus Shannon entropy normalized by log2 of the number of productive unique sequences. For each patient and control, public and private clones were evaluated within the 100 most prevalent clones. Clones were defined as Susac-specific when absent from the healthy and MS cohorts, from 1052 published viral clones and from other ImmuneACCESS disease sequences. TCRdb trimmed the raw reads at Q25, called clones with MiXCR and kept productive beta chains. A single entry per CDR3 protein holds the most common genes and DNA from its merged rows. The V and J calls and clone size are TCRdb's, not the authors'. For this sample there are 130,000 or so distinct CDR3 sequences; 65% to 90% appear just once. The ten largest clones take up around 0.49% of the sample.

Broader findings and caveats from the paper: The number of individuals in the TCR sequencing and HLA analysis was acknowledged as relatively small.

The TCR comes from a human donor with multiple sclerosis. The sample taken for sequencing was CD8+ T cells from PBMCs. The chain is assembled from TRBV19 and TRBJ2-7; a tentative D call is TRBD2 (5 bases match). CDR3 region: CASSIPRETGLEQYF. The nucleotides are TGTGCCAGTAGTATCCCCCGGGAAACTGGGTTGGAGCAGTACTTC. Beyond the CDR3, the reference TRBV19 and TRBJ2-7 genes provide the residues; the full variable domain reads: DGGITQSPKYLFRKEGQNVTLSCEQNLNHDAMYWYRQDPGQGLRLIYYSQIVNDFQKGDIAEGYSVSREKKESFPLTVTSAQKNPTAFYLCASSIPRETGLEQYFGPGTRLTVT.